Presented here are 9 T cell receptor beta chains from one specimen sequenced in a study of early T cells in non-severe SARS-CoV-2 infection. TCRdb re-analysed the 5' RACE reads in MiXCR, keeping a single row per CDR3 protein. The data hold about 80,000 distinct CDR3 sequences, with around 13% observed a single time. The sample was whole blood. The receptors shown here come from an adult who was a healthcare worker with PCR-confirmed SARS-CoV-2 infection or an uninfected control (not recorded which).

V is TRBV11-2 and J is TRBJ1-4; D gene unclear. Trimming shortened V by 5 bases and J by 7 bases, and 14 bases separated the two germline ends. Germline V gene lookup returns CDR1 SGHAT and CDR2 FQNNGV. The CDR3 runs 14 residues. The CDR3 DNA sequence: TGTGCCAGCAGCCTGGGTAGGGAAAGTGAAAAACTGTTTTTT. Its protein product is CASSLGRESEKLFF.

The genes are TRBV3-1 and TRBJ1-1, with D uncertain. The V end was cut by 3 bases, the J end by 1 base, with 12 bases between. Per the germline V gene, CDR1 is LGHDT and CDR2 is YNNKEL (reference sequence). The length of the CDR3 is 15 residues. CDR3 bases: TGTGCCAGCAGCCATCGCGCTGGAGCGAACACTGAAGCTTTCTTT. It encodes CASSHRAGANTEAFF.

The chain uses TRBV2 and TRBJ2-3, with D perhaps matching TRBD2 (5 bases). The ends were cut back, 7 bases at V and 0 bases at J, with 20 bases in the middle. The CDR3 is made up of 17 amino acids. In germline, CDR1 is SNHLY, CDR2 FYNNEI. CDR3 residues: CASTIPGHWTSTDTQYF. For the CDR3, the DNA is TGTGCCAGCACCATCCCCGGCCACTGGACTAGCACAGATACGCAGTATTTT.

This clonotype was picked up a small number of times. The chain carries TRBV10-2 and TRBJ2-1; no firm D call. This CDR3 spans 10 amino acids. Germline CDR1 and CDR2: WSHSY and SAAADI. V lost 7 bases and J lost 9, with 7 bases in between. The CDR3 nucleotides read TGCGCCAGCAAGAAGGGTGAGCAGTTCTTC. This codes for CASKKGEQFF.

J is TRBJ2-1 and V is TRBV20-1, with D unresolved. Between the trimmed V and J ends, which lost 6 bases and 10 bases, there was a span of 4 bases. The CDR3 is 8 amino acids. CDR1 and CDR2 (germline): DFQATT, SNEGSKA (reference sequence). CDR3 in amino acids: CSAREQFF. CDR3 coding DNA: TGCAGTGCACGGGAGCAGTTCTTC.

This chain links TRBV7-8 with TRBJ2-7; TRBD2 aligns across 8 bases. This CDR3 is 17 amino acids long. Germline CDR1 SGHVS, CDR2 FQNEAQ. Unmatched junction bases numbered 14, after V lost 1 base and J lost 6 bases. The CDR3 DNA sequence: TGTGCCAGCAGCTTAGTTAGGACTGGGCTCGCGGGGGGCGAGCAGTACTTC. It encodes CASSLVRTGLAGGEQYF.

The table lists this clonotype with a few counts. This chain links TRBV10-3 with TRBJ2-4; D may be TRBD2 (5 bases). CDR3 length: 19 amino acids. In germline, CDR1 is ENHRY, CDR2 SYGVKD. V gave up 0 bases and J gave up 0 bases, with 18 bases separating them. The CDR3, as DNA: TGTGCCATCAGTGAGTCGATGGCGGGTTTAAGCCTAGCCAAAAACATTCAGTACTTC. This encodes CAISESMAGLSLAKNIQYF.

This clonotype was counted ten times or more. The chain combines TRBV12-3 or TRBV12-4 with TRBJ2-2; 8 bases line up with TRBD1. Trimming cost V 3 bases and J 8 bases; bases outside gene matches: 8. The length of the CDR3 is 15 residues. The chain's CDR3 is CASSFRDRSGGELFF. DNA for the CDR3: TGTGCCAGCAGTTTCCGGGACAGGTCTGGGGGGGAGCTGTTTTTT.

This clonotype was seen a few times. In DNA form, the CDR3 reads TGTGCCAGCAGCGTAGGAGCGGCCGGGGAGCTGTTTTTT. Encoded protein: CASSVGAAGELFF. The genes are TRBV11-3 and TRBJ2-2; TRBD2 is a possible D gene (5 bases). The germline V gene encodes CDR1 SGHNT and CDR2 YENEEA. The CDR3 length is 13 residues. Trimming cost V 5 bases and J 6 bases, with 10 bases left between them.